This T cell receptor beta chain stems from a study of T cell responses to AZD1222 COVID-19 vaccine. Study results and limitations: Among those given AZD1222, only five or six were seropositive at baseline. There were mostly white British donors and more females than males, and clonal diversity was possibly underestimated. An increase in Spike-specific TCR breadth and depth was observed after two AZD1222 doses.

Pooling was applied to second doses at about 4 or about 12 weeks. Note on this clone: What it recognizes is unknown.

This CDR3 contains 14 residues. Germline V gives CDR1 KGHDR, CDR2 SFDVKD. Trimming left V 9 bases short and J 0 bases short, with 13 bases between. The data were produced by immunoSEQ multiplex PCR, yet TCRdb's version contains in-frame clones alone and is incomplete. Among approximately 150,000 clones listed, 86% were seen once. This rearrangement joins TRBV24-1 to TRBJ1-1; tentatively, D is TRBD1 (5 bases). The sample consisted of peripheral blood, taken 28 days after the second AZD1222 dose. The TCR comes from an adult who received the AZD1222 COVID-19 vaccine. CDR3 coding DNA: TGTGCCACCCATCCCCTGACAGTGAACACTGAAGCTTTCTTT. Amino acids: CATHPLTVNTEAFF.